A single sample is the source of the 25 T cell receptor beta chains below, sequenced in a study of cytomegalovirus exposure and HLA in healthy donors. The PCR ran on 60 Vbeta and 13 Jbeta primers. Clones were sequenced by immunoSEQ multiplex PCR, and TCRdb holds only the in-frame ones, with some missing. Among over 150,000 clones, 65% to 85% were seen once, and the ten largest hold about 1.6%. Sequenced material: PBMCs. The receptors stem from a woman between 18 and 29 years old in good health and CMV-seronegative.

The V and J genes are TRBV15 and TRBJ1-5; unclear D gene. The CDR3 covers 17 residues. V lost 0 bases, J lost 2 bases, and 14 bases lay in between. The germline V gene has CDR1 LNHNV and CDR2 YYDKDF (reference sequence). The DNA for the CDR3 is TGTGCCACCAGCAGAGACGAATGGGCGCGTGGCAATCAGCCCCAGCATTTT. This encodes CATSRDEWARGNQPQHF.

The chain carries TRBV29-1 and TRBJ1-1, with unresolved D. The CDR3 spans 11 residues. V lost 4 bases and J 6 bases, leaving 9 bases between the germline ends. From germline, CDR1 is SQVTM and CDR2 ANQGSEA. CDR3 loop: CSVVTVAEAFF. The CDR3 DNA sequence: TGCAGCGTTGTAACTGTCGCTGAAGCTTTCTTT. The complete variable domain, with remaining parts taken from reference TRBV29-1 and TRBJ1-1, reads SAVISQKPSRDICQRGTSLTIQCQVDSQVTMMFWYRQQPGQSLTLIATANQGSEATYESGFVIDKFPISRPNLTFSTLTVSNMSPEDSSIYLCSVVTVAEAFFGQGTRLTVV.

The J gene is TRBJ2-2, the V gene TRBV4-2; 7 positions agree with TRBD2. The ends lost 0 bases at V and 2 bases at J; junction bases unmatched: 9. Germline CDR1 is LGHNA and CDR2 is YNFKEQ. CDR3 length: 18 amino acids. The CDR3 is CASSQDRGGSLNTGELFF. The CDR3 bases are TGTGCCAGCAGCCAAGATCGGGGCGGGAGCCTTAACACCGGGGAGCTGTTTTTT.

The chain employs TRBV19 and TRBJ2-5, with 10 nucleotides matching TRBD1. This CDR3 is 15 amino acids long. Germline loops: CDR1 LNHDA, CDR2 SQIVND (reference sequence). J was trimmed by 5 bases and V by 4 bases; bases with no gene match: 7. CDR3 in DNA: TGTGCCAGTAGTACCCGGGACAGGGGAGTGGAGACCCAGTACTTC. Translating gives CASSTRDRGVETQYF.

The chain has TRBV6-1 and TRBJ2-5, with D unresolved. Germline CDR1 and CDR2: MNHNS and SASEGT. The CDR3 is 11 amino acids. V was shortened by 7 bases and J by 5 bases, with 8 bases between the two germline ends. CDR3 sequence reads: CASIGVETQYF. CDR3 in DNA: TGTGCCAGCATCGGTGTTGAGACCCAGTACTTC.

This clone is a singleton in its sample. The chain uses TRBV7-2 and TRBJ1-5; D is possibly TRBD1 (5 bases). Germline CDR1 is SGHTA and CDR2 is FQGNSA. V dropped 5 bases and J dropped 7 bases, with 18 bases sitting between them. This CDR3 spans 15 amino acids. Written as DNA, the CDR3 is TGTGCCAGCAGCCTGGGGGGGGAAGGAGGGCAGCCCCAGCATTTT. Protein product: CASSLGGEGGQPQHF.

V is TRBV28 and J is TRBJ2-7; unclear D gene. Deletions cut 2 bases from V and 3 bases from J, with 5 bases between. Looked up from germline, CDR1 is MDHEN and CDR2 is SYDVKM. The CDR3 length is 12 residues. The CDR3 DNA is TGTGCCAGCAGTTTAGGTAGCTACGAGCAGTACTTC. As protein: CASSLGSYEQYF.

The chain recombines TRBV21-1 with TRBJ2-1; TRBD2, as called in the table, went unchecked against the DNA. TRBV21-1 is a pseudogene. The CDR3 runs 12 residues. The CDR3 region has the DNA TGTGCCAGGGCCCGGGGGAGGAATGAGCAGTTCTTC. It translates to CARARGRNEQFF.

The chain couples TRBV9 to TRBJ2-7, with TRBD2 matching over 8 bases. The CDR3 consists of 14 residues. In germline, CDR1 is SGDLS, CDR2 YYNGEE. Losses at the gene ends were 2 bases for V and 4 bases for J; bases not matched to a gene: 5. CDR3 nucleotide sequence: TGTGCCAGCAGCGTGACGGGGGGGCAGTACGAGCAGTACTTC. Amino acid sequence: CASSVTGGQYEQYF. The whole variable domain, filled in from reference TRBV9 and TRBJ2-7, reads DSGVTQTPKHLITATGQRVTLRCSPRSGDLSVYWYQQSLDQGLQFLIQYYNGEERAKGNILERFSAQQFPDLHSELNLSSLELGDSALYFCASSVTGGQYEQYFGPGTRLTVT.

V usage is TRBV2 and J usage is TRBJ2-1, with D maybe TRBD2 (6 bases). The CDR3 has 12 residues. Germline V gene lookup returns CDR1 SNHLY and CDR2 FYNNEI. Trimming took 7 bases from V and 7 from J, leaving 11 bases between them. The CDR3 DNA sequence: TGTGCCAGCACCAAGGAGGGTAATGAGCAGTTCTTC. Protein sequence: CASTKEGNEQFF. Full variable domain (outside the CDR3, taken from reference TRBV2 and TRBJ2-1): EPEVTQTPSHQVTQMGQEVILRCVPISNHLYFYWYRQILGQKVEFLVSFYNNEISEKSEIFDDQFSVERPDGSNFTLKIRSTKLEDSAMYFCASTKEGNEQFFGPGTRLTVL.

In its sample, this clone was seen once. V usage is TRBV27 and J usage is TRBJ2-1, with TRBD2 identical over 12 bases. This CDR3 is 18 amino acids long. J lost 7 bases, V lost 0 bases, and 10 bases had no gene match. Per germline, CDR1 MNHEY and CDR2 SMNVEV (reference sequence). CDR3 protein: CASSLSVMLAGGRNEQFF. The CDR3 DNA sequence: TGTGCCAGCAGTTTATCCGTGATGCTAGCGGGAGGGAGGAATGAGCAGTTCTTC.

This chain joins TRBV28 and TRBJ2-3, with D perhaps matching TRBD2 (6 bases). This CDR3 has 16 amino acids. The V gene's germline CDR1 is MDHEN and CDR2 SYDVKM. V was cut by 0 bases and J by 2 bases, with 12 bases left in between. The CDR3 region has the DNA TGTGCCAGCAGTTTATGGGGGGGAACCGACACAGATACGCAGTATTTT. Residues: CASSLWGGTDTDTQYF. The full variable domain, in which reference TRBV28 and TRBJ2-3 provide the parts outside the CDR3, is DVKVTQSSRYLVKRTGEKVFLECVQDMDHENMFWYRQDPGLGLRLIYFSYDVKMKEKGDIPEGYSVSREKKERFSLILESASTNQTSMYLCASSLWGGTDTDTQYFGPGTRLTVL.

The rearrangement links TRBV29-1 to TRBJ1-1; no firm D call. The germline V gene encodes CDR1 SQVTM and CDR2 ANQGSEA. Deletions cut 3 bases from V and 8 bases from J, with 7 bases between. The CDR3 length is 10 residues. In DNA, the CDR3 is TGCAGCGTTGAGAGGGAGGAAGCTTTCTTT. Encoded protein: CSVEREEAFF.

This clone has just one count. The chain links TRBV28 to TRBJ1-6, with TRBD1 identical over 10 bases. Germline trimming cut 6 bases from V and 9 bases from J; bases unmatched to any gene: 5. The CDR3 is 14 amino acids. CDR1 MDHEN and CDR2 SYDVKM come from the germline V gene. The CDR3 loop is CASRDRGPPSPLHF. DNA for the CDR3: TGTGCCAGCAGAGACAGGGGGCCCCCTTCACCCCTCCACTTT. The full variable domain, its missing parts supplied by reference TRBV28 and TRBJ1-6, is DVKVTQSSRYLVKRTGEKVFLECVQDMDHENMFWYRQDPGLGLRLIYFSYDVKMKEKGDIPEGYSVSREKKERFSLILESASTNQTSMYLCASRDRGPPSPLHFGNGTRLTVT.

The V call is TRBV5-1, the J call TRBJ1-2; 7 nucleotides match TRBD1. The CDR3 has 14 residues. The V segment lost 5 bases and the J segment 4 bases; nucleotides outside the gene matches: 8. The germline V gene has CDR1 SGHRS and CDR2 YFSETQ. For the CDR3, the DNA is TGCGCCAGCAGTCGTCCGGGACAGAGCTATGGCTACACCTTC. It is translated as CASSRPGQSYGYTF.

CDR3 in amino acids: CASSPIAKNIQYF. The CDR3 DNA follows: TGTGCCAGCAGTCCAATAGCCAAAAACATTCAGTACTTC. The rearrangement uses TRBV27 and TRBJ2-4, with no clear D. Per the germline V gene, CDR1 is MNHEY and CDR2 is SMNVEV (reference sequence). The V gene lost 5 bases and the J gene lost 0 bases, with 5 bases spanning the gap. The CDR3 length is 13 residues.

This clone was seen just once. The V call is TRBV2, the J call TRBJ2-7; a weak D match, TRBD1 (6 bases). Germline CDR1 and CDR2: SNHLY and FYNNEI. The ends were cut back, 7 bases at V and 5 bases at J, with 12 bases in the middle. The CDR3 consists of 12 residues. The CDR3 loop reads CASNREFDEQYF. DNA of the CDR3: TGTGCCAGCAACAGGGAATTTGACGAGCAGTACTTC.

The chain links TRBV19 to TRBJ2-6, with D possibly matching TRBD1 (6 bases). V was shortened by 6 bases and J by 0 bases, with 12 bases between the two germline ends. The germline CDR1 and CDR2 sequences are LNHDA and SQIVND (reference sequence). This CDR3 spans 16 amino acids. This chain's CDR3 is CASRTQGSSGANVLTF. DNA for the CDR3: TGTGCCAGTAGAACTCAGGGGAGCTCTGGGGCCAACGTCCTGACTTTC.

The chain combines TRBV7-6 with TRBJ2-7; 7 bases are a match to TRBD1. The CDR3 has 14 residues. CDR1 and CDR2 from the germline V gene are SGHVS and FNYEAQ. Trimming removed 1 base from V and 4 bases from J; junction bases left unmatched: 4. The CDR3 sequence is CASSLVGTDYEQYF. The CDR3 nucleotides read TGTGCCAGCAGCTTAGTTGGGACAGATTACGAGCAGTACTTC.

This rearrangement joins TRBV7-9 to TRBJ2-7, with TRBD1 matching over 10 bases. Germline V CDR1 and CDR2: SEHNR, FQNEAQ (reference sequence). This CDR3 comprises 16 residues. Trimming took 1 base from V and 2 from J; bases not matched to a gene: 5. The CDR3: CASSLEGTGVPYEQYF. For the CDR3, the DNA is TGTGCCAGCAGCTTAGAAGGGACAGGGGTACCCTACGAGCAGTACTTC.

The rearrangement joins TRBV6-1 to TRBJ1-1, with a possible D match to TRBD1 (5 bases). Trimming took off 2 bases at V and 7 bases at J, with 11 bases between the two ends. From germline, CDR1 is MNHNS and CDR2 SASEGT. The CDR3 runs 13 residues. CDR3 residues: CASSEPGIIEAFF. CDR3 nucleotides: TGTGCCAGCAGTGAACCAGGGATAATTGAAGCTTTCTTT.

The CDR3 coding sequence is TGTGCCAGCAGCCAAGAACAGGGGGCGGAGACCCAGTACTTC. This encodes CASSQEQGAETQYF. The chain carries TRBV4-2 and TRBJ2-5; TRBD1 agrees at 9 bases. The V gene end was trimmed by 0 bases and the J gene end by 5 bases; junction bases not matched to a gene: 1. The germline V gene encodes CDR1 LGHNA and CDR2 YNFKEQ. The CDR3 has 14 residues.

The V call is TRBV20-1, the J call TRBJ1-1; 8 bases map to TRBD1. Unmatched junction bases numbered 1, after V lost 5 bases and J lost 5 bases. The length of the CDR3 is 11 residues. Germline-derived CDR1 and CDR2 are DFQATT and SNEGSKA (reference sequence). This CDR3 is CSADRGTEAFF. The CDR3 DNA reads as TGCAGTGCTGACAGGGGAACTGAAGCTTTCTTT.

The J gene is TRBJ2-1, the V gene TRBV5-6; tentative D call: TRBD1 (6 bases). V lost 3 bases, J lost 8 bases, and 12 bases lay in between. The germline V gene has CDR1 SGHDT and CDR2 YYEEEE. The CDR3 length is 13 residues. The CDR3, as DNA: TGTGCCAGCAGCTCCACAGGGCTCGATGAGCAGTTCTTC. Its translation: CASSSTGLDEQFF.

The rearrangement uses TRBV4-3 and TRBJ2-4; a possible D gene is TRBD1 (6 bases). The V end was cut by 0 bases, the J end by 6 bases, with 18 bases between. Looked up from germline, CDR1 is LGHNA and CDR2 is YSLEER. The CDR3 is 17 amino acids. The CDR3 DNA reads TGCGCCAGCAGCCAAGAATCTTACCGGGACATCCTAAACATTCAGTACTTC. This codes for CASSQESYRDILNIQYF.